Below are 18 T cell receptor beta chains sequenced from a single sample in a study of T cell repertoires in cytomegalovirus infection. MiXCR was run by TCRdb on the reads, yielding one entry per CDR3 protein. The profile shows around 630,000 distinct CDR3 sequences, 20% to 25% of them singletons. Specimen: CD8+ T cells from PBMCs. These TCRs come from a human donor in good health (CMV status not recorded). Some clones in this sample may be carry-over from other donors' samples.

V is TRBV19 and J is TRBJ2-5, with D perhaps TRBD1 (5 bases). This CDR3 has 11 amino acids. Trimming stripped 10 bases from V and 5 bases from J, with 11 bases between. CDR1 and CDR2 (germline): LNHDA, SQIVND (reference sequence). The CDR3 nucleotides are TGTGCCACCCAGGGATGGGAGACCCAGTACTTC. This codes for CATQGWETQYF.

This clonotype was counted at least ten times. The CDR3 is CASSLLVGSSTEAFF. The CDR3 DNA is TGTGCCAGCAGCCTCCTAGTCGGCAGTAGCACTGAAGCTTTCTTT. This chain uses TRBV7-9 with TRBJ1-1; D is undetermined. Between the trimmed V and J ends, which lost 5 bases and 4 bases, there was a span of 17 bases. This CDR3 has 15 residues. The germline V gene encodes CDR1 SEHNR and CDR2 FQNEAQ (reference sequence). Looking up the rest from reference TRBV7-9 and TRBJ1-1 gives the full variable domain: DTGVSQNPRHKITKRGQNVTFRCDPISEHNRLYWYRQTLGQGPEFLTYFQNEAQLEKSRLLSDRFSAERPKGSFSTLEIQRTEQGDSAMYLCASSLLVGSSTEAFFGQGTRLTVV.

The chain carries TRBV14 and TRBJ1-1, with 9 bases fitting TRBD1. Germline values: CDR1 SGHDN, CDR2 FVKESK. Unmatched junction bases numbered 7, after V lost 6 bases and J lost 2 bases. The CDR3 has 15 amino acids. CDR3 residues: CASSPWTGDNTEAFF. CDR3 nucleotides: TGTGCCAGCAGTCCATGGACAGGGGATAACACTGAAGCTTTCTTT.

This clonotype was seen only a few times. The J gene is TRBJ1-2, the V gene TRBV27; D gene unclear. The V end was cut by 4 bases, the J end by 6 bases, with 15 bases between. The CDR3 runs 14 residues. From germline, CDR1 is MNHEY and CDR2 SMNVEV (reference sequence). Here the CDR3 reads CASSYTRLGNGYTF. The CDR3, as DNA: TGTGCCAGCAGTTACACCCGACTCGGGAATGGCTACACCTTC.

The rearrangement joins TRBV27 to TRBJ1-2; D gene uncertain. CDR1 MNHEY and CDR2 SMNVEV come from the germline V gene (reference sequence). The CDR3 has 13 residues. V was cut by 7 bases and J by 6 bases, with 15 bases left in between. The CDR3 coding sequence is TGTGCCAGCATGACCAGCGCTGGGAATGGCTACACCTTC. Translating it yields CASMTSAGNGYTF.

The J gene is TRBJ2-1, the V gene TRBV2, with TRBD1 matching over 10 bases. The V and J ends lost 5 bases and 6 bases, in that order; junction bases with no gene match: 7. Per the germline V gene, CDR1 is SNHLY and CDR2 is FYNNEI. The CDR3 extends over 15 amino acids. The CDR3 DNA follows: TGTGCCAGCAGTCCGGACAGGGGGACTGGCAATGAGCAGTTCTTC. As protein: CASSPDRGTGNEQFF. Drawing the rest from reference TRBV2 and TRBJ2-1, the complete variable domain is EPEVTQTPSHQVTQMGQEVILRCVPISNHLYFYWYRQILGQKVEFLVSFYNNEISEKSEIFDDQFSVERPDGSNFTLKIRSTKLEDSAMYFCASSPDRGTGNEQFFGPGTRLTVL.

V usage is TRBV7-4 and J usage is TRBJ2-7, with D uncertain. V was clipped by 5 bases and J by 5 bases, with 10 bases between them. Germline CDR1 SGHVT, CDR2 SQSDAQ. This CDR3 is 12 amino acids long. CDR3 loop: CASSRDADEQYV. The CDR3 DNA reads TGTGCCAGCAGCAGGGATGCGGACGAGCAGTACGTC.

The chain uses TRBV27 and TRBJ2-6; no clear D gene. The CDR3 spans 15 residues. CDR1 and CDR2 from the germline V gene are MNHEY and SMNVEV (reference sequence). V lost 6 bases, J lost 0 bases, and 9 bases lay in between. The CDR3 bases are TGTGCCAGCAGCCCTCACCGCTCTGGGGCCAACGTCCTGACTTTC. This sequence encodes CASSPHRSGANVLTF.

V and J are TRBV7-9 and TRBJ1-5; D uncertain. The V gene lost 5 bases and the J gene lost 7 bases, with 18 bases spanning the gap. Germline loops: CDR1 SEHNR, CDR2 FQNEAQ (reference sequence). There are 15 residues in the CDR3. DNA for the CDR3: TGTGCCAGCAGCGGCCAAGGTTATGGGCACCAGCCCCAGCATTTT. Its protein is CASSGQGYGHQPQHF.

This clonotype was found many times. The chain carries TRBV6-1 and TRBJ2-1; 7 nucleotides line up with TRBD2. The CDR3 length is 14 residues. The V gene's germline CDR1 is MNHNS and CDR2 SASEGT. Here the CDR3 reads CASAILGGGNEQFF. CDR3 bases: TGTGCTTCAGCAATCCTCGGCGGGGGTAATGAGCAGTTCTTC.

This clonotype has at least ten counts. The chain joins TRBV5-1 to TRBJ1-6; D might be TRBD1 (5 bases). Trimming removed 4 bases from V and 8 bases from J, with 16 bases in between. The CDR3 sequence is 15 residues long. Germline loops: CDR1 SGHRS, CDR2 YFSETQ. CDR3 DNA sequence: TGCGCCAGCAGCCCTCGAACGGGGCTGGATTCACCCCTCCACTTT. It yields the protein CASSPRTGLDSPLHF.

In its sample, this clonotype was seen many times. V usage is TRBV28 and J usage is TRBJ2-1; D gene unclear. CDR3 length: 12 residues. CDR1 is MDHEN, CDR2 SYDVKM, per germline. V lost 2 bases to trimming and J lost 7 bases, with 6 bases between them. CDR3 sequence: CASSLVQNEQFF. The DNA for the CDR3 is TGTGCCAGCAGTTTAGTTCAAAATGAGCAGTTCTTC.

CDR3 sequence (DNA): TGCAGTGCTGGGTATACAGGGCGCGAGCAGTACTTC. Residues: CSAGYTGREQYF. The V and J genes are TRBV20-1 and TRBJ2-7; perhaps TRBD1 as D (6 bases). This CDR3 region has 12 residues. V shed 5 bases and J shed 6 bases, with 14 bases lying between them. CDR1 DFQATT and CDR2 SNEGSKA come from the germline V gene (reference sequence).

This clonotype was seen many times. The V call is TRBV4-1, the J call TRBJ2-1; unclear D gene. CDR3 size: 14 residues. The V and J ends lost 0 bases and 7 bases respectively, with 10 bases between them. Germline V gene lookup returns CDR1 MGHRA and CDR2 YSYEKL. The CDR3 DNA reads TGCGCCAGCAGCCAAGATGTTGGTGTGAATGAGCAGTTCTTC. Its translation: CASSQDVGVNEQFF.

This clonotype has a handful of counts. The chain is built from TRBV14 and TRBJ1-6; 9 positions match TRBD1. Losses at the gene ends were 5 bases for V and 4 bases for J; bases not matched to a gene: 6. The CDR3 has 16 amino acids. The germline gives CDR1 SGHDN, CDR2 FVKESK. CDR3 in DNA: TGTGCCAGCAGCACCCGGACAGGGGAATATAATTCACCCCTCCACTTT. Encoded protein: CASSTRTGEYNSPLHF.

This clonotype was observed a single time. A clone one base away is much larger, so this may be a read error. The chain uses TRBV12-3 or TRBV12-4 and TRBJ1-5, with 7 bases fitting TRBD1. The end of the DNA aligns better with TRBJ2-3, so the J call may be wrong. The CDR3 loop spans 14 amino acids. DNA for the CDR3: TGTGCCAGCAGTGAGACAGGGCTTATTCAGCCCCAGTATTTT. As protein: CASSETGLIQPQYF.

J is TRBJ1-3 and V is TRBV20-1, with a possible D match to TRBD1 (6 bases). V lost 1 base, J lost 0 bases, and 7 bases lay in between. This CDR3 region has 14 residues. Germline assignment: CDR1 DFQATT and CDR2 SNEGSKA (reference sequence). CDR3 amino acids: CSARGTDSGNTIYF. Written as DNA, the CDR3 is TGCAGTGCTAGAGGGACAGACTCTGGAAACACCATATATTTT.

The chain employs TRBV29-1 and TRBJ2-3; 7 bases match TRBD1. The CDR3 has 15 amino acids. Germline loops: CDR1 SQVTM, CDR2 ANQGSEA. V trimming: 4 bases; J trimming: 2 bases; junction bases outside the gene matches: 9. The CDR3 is CSVVGGDFPTDTQYF. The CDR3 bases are TGCAGCGTTGTAGGGGGCGACTTCCCCACAGATACGCAGTATTTT.